The 12 T cell receptor beta chains in this list originate from one sample, sequenced in a study of early stage breast cancer tumors. Assay: immunoSEQ multiplex PCR; the TCRdb copy retains only in-frame clones and omits some. The table lists tens of thousands of clones, over 60% of them singletons, with roughly 3.4% in the top ten. What was sequenced was blood. These receptors all come from a person aged 25 to 45 with breast cancer.

The V and J genes are TRBV7-9 and TRBJ2-1; 11 bases are a match to TRBD2. The germline CDR1 and CDR2 sequences are SEHNR and FQNEAQ (reference sequence). This CDR3 is 17 amino acids long. The V and J ends lost 1 base and 3 bases, in that order; junction bases with no gene match: 5. CDR3 amino acids: CASSLDPTSGVYNEQFF. DNA of the CDR3: TGTGCCAGCAGCTTAGACCCGACTAGCGGGGTCTACAATGAGCAGTTCTTC.

In nucleotides, the CDR3 is TGTGCCAGCAGTGCTTTGCTAGATATCGGGGAGACCCAGTACTTC. Its translation: CASSALLDIGETQYF. The chain couples TRBV6-1 to TRBJ2-5; D unclear. With 4 bases removed from V and 5 bases from J, the gap between germline ends came to 17 bases. This CDR3 is 15 amino acids long. Germline CDR1 MNHNS, CDR2 SASEGT.

V is TRBV6-5 and J is TRBJ1-1; D gene ambiguous. Trimming shortened V by 0 bases and J by 4 bases, and 6 bases separated the two germline ends. The germline V gene encodes CDR1 MNHEY and CDR2 SVGAGI. The CDR3 sequence is 13 residues long. CDR3 in amino acids: CASSYSRGTEAFF. For the CDR3, the DNA is TGTGCCAGCAGTTACTCCAGAGGCACTGAAGCTTTCTTT.

This rearrangement joins TRBV11-2 to TRBJ1-1; D is unclear. Germline V gives CDR1 SGHAT, CDR2 FQNNGV. This CDR3 is 14 amino acids long. The V and J ends lost 2 bases and 1 base respectively, with 8 bases between them. The CDR3 is CASSLQGGNTEAFF. The CDR3 nucleotides are TGTGCCAGCAGCTTACAAGGAGGGAACACTGAAGCTTTCTTT.

The rearrangement links TRBV6-5 to TRBJ2-1; weak D call: TRBD2 (6 bases). V was pared by 2 bases and J by 7 bases, with 12 bases between. The germline CDR1 and CDR2 sequences are MNHEY and SVGAGI. The CDR3 runs 14 residues. The DNA for the CDR3 is TGTGCCAGCAGTTACGCGGGAAGTAAGAATGAGCAGTTCTTC. It codes for CASSYAGSKNEQFF.

The chain employs TRBV4-3 and TRBJ2-1; 7 bases fit TRBD2. CDR1 is LGHNA, CDR2 YSLEER, per germline. This CDR3 region has 15 residues. Trimming at V came to 7 bases and at J to 6 bases, leaving 12 bases not matched to a gene. The CDR3 DNA reads as TGCGCCAGCACTTCAAGCGGCGGGAGAAGCAATGAGCAGTTCTTC. Protein sequence: CASTSSGGRSNEQFF.

The chain recombines TRBV4-1 with TRBJ2-7; TRBD2 aligns across 13 bases. CDR1 MGHRA and CDR2 YSYEKL come from the germline V gene. The length of the CDR3 is 19 residues. V trimming: 0 bases; J trimming: 2 bases; junction bases outside the gene matches: 10. The CDR3 sequence: CASSQDRGLAGRRTYEQYF. As DNA, the CDR3 is TGCGCCAGCAGCCAAGATCGGGGACTAGCGGGGCGCCGGACCTACGAGCAGTACTTC.

In this sample, this clone turned up once. The V call is TRBV15, the J call TRBJ2-5, with D possibly being TRBD1 (6 bases). V was clipped by 2 bases and J by 2 bases, with 9 bases between them. This CDR3 spans 14 amino acids. CDR1 and CDR2 from the germline V gene are LNHNV and YYDKDF (reference sequence). DNA for the CDR3: TGTGCCACCAGCAGAAGCAGGGGTCAAGAGACCCAGTACTTC. Encoded protein: CATSRSRGQETQYF.

The chain has TRBV7-2 and TRBJ1-5, with a weak D call TRBD1 (6 bases). The CDR3 is 14 residues long. Per the germline V gene, CDR1 is SGHTA and CDR2 is FQGNSA. V shed 6 bases and J shed 5 bases, with 14 bases lying between them. In DNA form, the CDR3 reads TGTGCCAGCAGACAGGGCCCCGGGGATCAGCCCCAGCATTTT. This codes for CASRQGPGDQPQHF.

This chain joins TRBV4-1 and TRBJ2-7; 7 bases are shared with TRBD1. With V trimmed by 1 base and J by 6 bases, 15 bases remained unmatched. The CDR3 has 17 residues. Per germline, CDR1 MGHRA and CDR2 YSYEKL. The CDR3 nucleotides are TGCGCCAGCAGCCAAGCTGCGGCGAGAGAAGGGGGCCCCGAGCAGTACTTC. Translation gives CASSQAAAREGGPEQYF.

This chain joins TRBV6-6 and TRBJ2-5; TRBD2 aligns across 11 bases. V shed 5 bases and J 5 bases; nucleotides not matched to a gene: 4. This CDR3 has 14 residues. From germline, CDR1 is MNHNY and CDR2 SVGAGI (reference sequence). The CDR3 DNA reads as TGTGCCAGCAGTCATAGCGGGAGGGCGGAGACCCAGTACTTC. As protein: CASSHSGRAETQYF.

V gene TRBV9 combines with J gene TRBJ2-2; TRBD2 agrees at 10 bases. In germline, CDR1 is SGDLS, CDR2 YYNGEE. The CDR3 runs 17 residues. Unmatched junction bases numbered 13, after V lost 4 bases and J lost 7 bases. The DNA of the CDR3 is TGTGCCAGCAGCTTGGGAGGGCTAGCGGGAGTTAGCGGGGAGCTGTTTTTT. Protein sequence: CASSLGGLAGVSGELFF.